This record covers a single T cell receptor (beta chain). This sample stems from a study of T-cell reconstitution after alpha-beta-depleted transplantation in children. A library of TCRbeta sequences, prepared with unique molecular identifiers, was generated. Using its own MiXCR run on the PCR reads, TCRdb lists one record per CDR3 protein. The sample gives around 370,000 distinct CDR3 sequences, approximately 10% of which show up once; approximately 2.3% is in the top ten. CDR3 length: 12 residues. CDR1 is DFQATT and CDR2 is SNEGSKA in the germline V gene (reference sequence). V was pared by 3 bases and J by 0 bases, with 2 bases between.

The input for sequencing was PBMCs from the stem cell graft donor, taken from the stem cell graft. This clonotype was sampled from a human donor who donated a stem cell graft to a child with acute lymphoblastic leukemia. The chain couples TRBV20-1 to TRBJ2-2; D unresolved. This CDR3 is CSASPNTGELFF. CDR3 sequence (DNA): TGCAGTGCTAGCCCGAACACCGGGGAGCTGTTTTTT.